The entry below gives a single T cell receptor beta chain sequence along with its context. The antigen it recognizes is unknown. No quality values exist for individual bases; no much larger clone is one base distant. The data belong to a study of T-cell reconstitution after alpha-beta-depleted transplantation in children (dated by TCRdb to about 2016). Background for the entire study: Using TCR repertoire profiling, the study quantitatively followed how T-cell immune reconstitution unfolded in children after TCRalphabeta/CD19-depleted allogeneic hematopoietic cell transplantation.

From the germline V gene (reference sequence), CDR1 is DFQATT and CDR2 is SNEGSKA. At the junction V is shortened by 4 bases and J by 4 bases, with 10 bases in between. The CDR3 numbers 12 residues from cysteine through phenylalanine. CDR3 DNA is the only sequence kept; it has 36 bases, read in frame from the first base. Receptor libraries were prepared by PCR. TCRdb shows the sequencer as Illumina HiSeq 2500. To normalize quantification of the TCRbeta repertoire, the TCR libraries were built with molecular barcoding that relied on unique molecular identifiers. Starting from the raw public reads, TCRdb applied fastp trimming at Q25, assembled clones with MiXCR and retained in-frame beta chains. Rows are unified per CDR3 protein, each entry keeping the most common DNA and genes. The sample table contains a few hundred thousand distinct CDR3 sequences; only one count was recorded for roughly 15% of them. Over 3.5% of the sample is in the top ten clones.

The source is a human donor who donated a stem cell graft to a child with Fanconi anemia. The source was PBMCs, collected from the stem cell graft. Rearrangement joined TRBV20-1 to TRBJ1-1; TRBD1 is a weak D gene call, 5 bases matching. The nucleotides are TGCAGTGCTAATCAGGGTCCCACTGAAGCTTTCTTT. This encodes CSANQGPTEAFF.